A selection of T cell receptor beta chains follows, all from one sample in a study of memory CD4+ T cells and cytomegalovirus serostatus. Sequenced by immunoSEQ multiplex PCR; TCRdb stores in-frame clones only, minus some. The repertoire holds about 46,000 clones, about three quarters seen once, with 0.61% in the top ten. Sequenced material: memory CD4+ T cells from blood. The receptors originated from an adult in good health and CMV-seronegative. The CDR3 runs from the conserved cysteine through the conserved F or W. D genes are given only for firm matches. Some rows mark clone size as missing; the rest say once, few, many or name a class of expanded clone.

J gene,V gene,D gene,clone size,CDR3 protein,CDR3 DNA
TRBJ2-7,TRBV7-2,TRBD2,NA,CASSLAGGYEQYF,TGTGCCAGCAGCTTAGCGGGGGGGTACGAGCAGTACTTC
TRBJ2-3,TRBV6-1,NA,NA,CASSEVSGGVNTDTQYF,TGTGCCAGCAGTGAAGTATCCGGCGGGGTTAACACAGATACGCAGTATTTT
TRBJ2-3,TRBV6-6,TRBD1,few,CASSTSTGADTQYF,TGTGCCAGCAGCACGAGCACAGGGGCAGATACGCAGTATTTT
TRBJ1-4,TRBV18,NA,NA,CASSPPPGNEKLFF,TGTGCCAGCTCACCACCGCCGGGTAATGAAAAACTGTTTTTT
TRBJ2-1,TRBV4-3,TRBD2,NA,CASSPNGGGLFNEQFF,TGCGCCAGCAGCCCTAACGGCGGGGGGCTTTTCAATGAGCAGTTCTTC
TRBJ2-7,TRBV6-5,NA,few,CASRTAAASPYEQYF,TGTGCCAGCAGGACCGCCGCAGCTTCCCCCTACGAGCAGTACTTC
TRBJ2-5,TRBV19,TRBD2,NA,CATTSSGGQQETQYF,TGTGCCACCACCTCTAGCGGGGGGCAACAAGAGACCCAGTACTTC
TRBJ1-3,TRBV19,NA,few,CASNRQVGNTIYF,TGTGCCAGTAATCGGCAGGTTGGAAACACCATATATTTT
TRBJ2-3,TRBV9,TRBD2,once,CASSLSLAGSTDTQYF,TGTGCCAGCAGCCTTTCACTAGCGGGTAGCACAGATACGCAGTATTTT
TRBJ2-1,TRBV7-6,NA,NA,CASSKQGGVIQNEQFF,TGTGCCAGCAGCAAACAGGGTGGGGTTATACAGAATGAGCAGTTCTTC
TRBJ1-4,TRBV19,NA,NA,CASSATGLGEKLFF,TGTGCCAGTAGTGCGACAGGACTGGGTGAAAAACTGTTTTTT
TRBJ1-1,TRBV10-3,TRBD1,NA,CAITTDRGRTEAFF,TGTGCCATCACCACGGACAGGGGGCGGACTGAAGCTTTCTTT
TRBJ1-4,TRBV2,NA,NA,CASRRSRNEKLFF,TGTGCCAGCAGGAGAAGTAGGAATGAAAAACTGTTTTTT
TRBJ2-2,TRBV7-9,TRBD2,NA,CASSSRLAGGTGELFF,TGTGCCAGCAGCTCTCGACTAGCGGGGGGAACCGGGGAGCTGTTTTTT
TRBJ2-5,TRBV7-8,NA,NA,CASSSPKETQYF,TGTGCCAGCAGCTCCCCTAAGGAGACCCAGTACTTC
TRBJ2-3,TRBV9,TRBD2,NA,CASSAALAGGWEDTQYF,TGTGCCAGCAGCGCAGCCCTAGCGGGGGGTTGGGAGGATACGCAGTATTTT